Listed below are T cell receptor beta chains from one sample, sequenced in a study of OX40 agonist ivuxolimab in advanced cancers. The assay was immunoSEQ multiplex PCR, and TCRdb's table has in-frame clones only and misses some. The sample holds about 40,000 clones, about 80% seen once. The material sequenced was CD4+ or CD8+ T cells sorted from blood, taken in a trial of the OX40 agonist ivuxolimab. These receptors all stem from an adult with an advanced solid tumor such as melanoma, head and neck, liver or kidney cancer. Both conserved end residues are part of each CDR3. Fields, in order: V gene, clone size, J gene, D gene, CDR3 DNA, CDR3 protein. The D gene is left open where the match is weak. Not all rows give a size; the values are once, few, many and, for expanded clones, a class.

V: TRBV7-8; size: once; J: TRBJ1-2; D: NA; DNA: TGTGCCAGCAGCTTATATCGGGGTGGCTACACCTTC; CDR3: CASSLYRGGYTF
V: TRBV27; size: NA; J: TRBJ2-7; D: NA; DNA: TGTGCCAGCAGTTGTCCCTACGAGCAGTACTTC; CDR3: CASSCPYEQYF
V: TRBV5-6; size: once; J: TRBJ1-2; D: NA; DNA: TGTGCCAGCAGCTTGTGGGGGTATGGCTACACCTTC; CDR3: CASSLWGYGYTF
V: TRBV7-2; size: NA; J: TRBJ2-3; D: NA; DNA: TGTGCCAGCAGCTTAGATGGGACCCCCGAAGATACGCAGTATTTT; CDR3: CASSLDGTPEDTQYF
V: TRBV5-1; size: NA; J: TRBJ2-5; D: TRBD1; DNA: TGCGCCAGCAGCTTGGATGGACAGGGACGGGTTGAGACCCAGTACTTC; CDR3: CASSLDGQGRVETQYF
V: TRBV30; size: NA; J: TRBJ2-7; D: TRBD2; DNA: TGTGCCTGGAGTGTACGGGGAGGGGTGAACGAGCAGTACTTC; CDR3: CAWSVRGGVNEQYF
V: TRBV19; size: NA; J: TRBJ2-7; D: TRBD1; DNA: TGTGCCAGTAGTATGGACAGGTTCGGCTACGAGCAGTACTTC; CDR3: CASSMDRFGYEQYF
V: TRBV4-1; size: few; J: TRBJ1-4; D: NA; DNA: TGCGCCAGCAGCCAAGTTGGTAGGACGAACCCAAAACTGTTTTTT; CDR3: CASSQVGRTNPKLFF
V: TRBV19; size: NA; J: TRBJ1-1; D: NA; DNA: TGTGCCAGTAGCTGGGCTATGAACACTGAAGCTTTCTTT; CDR3: CASSWAMNTEAFF
V: TRBV18; size: NA; J: TRBJ1-2; D: NA; DNA: TGTGCCAGCTCCAAGGCCGATACTATCTATGGCTACACCTTC; CDR3: CASSKADTIYGYTF
V: TRBV7-3; size: NA; J: TRBJ2-3; D: NA; DNA: TGTGCCAGCAGCTTCCGGACCAGTACTAGCACAGATACGCAGTATTTT; CDR3: CASSFRTSTSTDTQYF
V: TRBV18; size: NA; J: TRBJ2-3; D: TRBD2; DNA: TGTGCCAGCTCACCAAGCGGGGGGGGCACAGATACGCAGTATTTT; CDR3: CASSPSGGGTDTQYF
V: TRBV5-8; size: NA; J: TRBJ2-1; D: TRBD2; DNA: TGTGCCAGCAGCTTGGGTCTAGCGGAATACAATGAGCAGTTCTTC; CDR3: CASSLGLAEYNEQFF
V: TRBV11-3; size: NA; J: TRBJ2-5; D: NA; DNA: TGTGCCAGCAGCCAGAGGGGCAGGGGAGGTGTTGAGACCCAGTACTTC; CDR3: CASSQRGRGGVETQYF
V: TRBV4-2; size: NA; J: TRBJ2-2; D: NA; DNA: TGTGCCAGCAGCCAAGCGGTAGCGGATAACACCGGGGAGCTGTTTTTT; CDR3: CASSQAVADNTGELFF
V: TRBV2; size: NA; J: TRBJ1-2; D: NA; DNA: TGTGCCAGCAGTGAAGAAGCCAACTATGGCTACACCTTC; CDR3: CASSEEANYGYTF
V: TRBV7-7; size: NA; J: TRBJ2-5; D: NA; DNA: TGTGCTAGCAGCCTTGGGGGACCCTTAGAGAAGACCCAGTACTTC; CDR3: CASSLGGPLEKTQYF
V: TRBV10-3; size: once; J: TRBJ1-1; D: TRBD1; DNA: TGTGCCATCACCGGACAGGTGAACACTGAAGCTTTCTTT; CDR3: CAITGQVNTEAFF
V: TRBV5-1; size: NA; J: TRBJ2-7; D: NA; DNA: TGCGCCAGCAGCTTGGGTGGGCGGAACTCCTACGAGCAGTACTTC; CDR3: CASSLGGRNSYEQYF
V: TRBV4-1; size: NA; J: TRBJ2-6; D: NA; DNA: TGCGCCAGCAGCCAAGTTGGAGTTACCTCTGGGGCCAACGTCCTGACTTTC; CDR3: CASSQVGVTSGANVLTF
V: TRBV19; size: few; J: TRBJ2-7; D: NA; DNA: TGTGCCAGTAGTAGTGGGGTGCTTGGGTCCTACGAGCAGTACTTC; CDR3: CASSSGVLGSYEQYF
V: TRBV6-5; size: NA; J: TRBJ2-7; D: TRBD1; DNA: TGTGCCAGCAGTTACGCCCGGACAGGGGCATACGAGCAGTACTTC; CDR3: CASSYARTGAYEQYF
V: TRBV7-6; size: NA; J: TRBJ2-5; D: NA; DNA: TGTGCCAGCAGCTTATACTCCCAAGAGACCCAGTACTTC; CDR3: CASSLYSQETQYF
V: TRBV7-3; size: NA; J: TRBJ2-2; D: NA; DNA: TGTGCCAGCAGCCCCGAGGGATGGCGGGGTAACACCGGGGAGCTGTTTTTT; CDR3: CASSPEGWRGNTGELFF
V: TRBV5-8; size: NA; J: TRBJ2-1; D: NA; DNA: TGTGCCAGTTGGACGGGGGTAGGATACAATGAGCAGTTCTTC; CDR3: CASWTGVGYNEQFF
V: TRBV2; size: NA; J: TRBJ1-2; D: NA; DNA: TGTGCCAGCAGAGCTGGGATTGAAAATGGCTACACCTTC; CDR3: CASRAGIENGYTF
V: TRBV7-8; size: NA; J: TRBJ2-7; D: TRBD1; DNA: TGTGCCAGCAGCTACGGACAGGGGGAGAAACGGTACGAGCAGTACTTC; CDR3: CASSYGQGEKRYEQYF
V: TRBV11-2; size: few; J: TRBJ2-7; D: TRBD1; DNA: TGTGCCAGCAGCTTAGAGTCTATGAGGTCCGGACAGGGCGCGGAGCAGTACTTC; CDR3: CASSLESMRSGQGAEQYF
V: TRBV5-3; size: once; J: TRBJ2-4; D: NA; DNA: TGTGCCAGAAGAGAGGACAGCCTCAAAAACATTCAGTACTTC; CDR3: CARREDSLKNIQYF